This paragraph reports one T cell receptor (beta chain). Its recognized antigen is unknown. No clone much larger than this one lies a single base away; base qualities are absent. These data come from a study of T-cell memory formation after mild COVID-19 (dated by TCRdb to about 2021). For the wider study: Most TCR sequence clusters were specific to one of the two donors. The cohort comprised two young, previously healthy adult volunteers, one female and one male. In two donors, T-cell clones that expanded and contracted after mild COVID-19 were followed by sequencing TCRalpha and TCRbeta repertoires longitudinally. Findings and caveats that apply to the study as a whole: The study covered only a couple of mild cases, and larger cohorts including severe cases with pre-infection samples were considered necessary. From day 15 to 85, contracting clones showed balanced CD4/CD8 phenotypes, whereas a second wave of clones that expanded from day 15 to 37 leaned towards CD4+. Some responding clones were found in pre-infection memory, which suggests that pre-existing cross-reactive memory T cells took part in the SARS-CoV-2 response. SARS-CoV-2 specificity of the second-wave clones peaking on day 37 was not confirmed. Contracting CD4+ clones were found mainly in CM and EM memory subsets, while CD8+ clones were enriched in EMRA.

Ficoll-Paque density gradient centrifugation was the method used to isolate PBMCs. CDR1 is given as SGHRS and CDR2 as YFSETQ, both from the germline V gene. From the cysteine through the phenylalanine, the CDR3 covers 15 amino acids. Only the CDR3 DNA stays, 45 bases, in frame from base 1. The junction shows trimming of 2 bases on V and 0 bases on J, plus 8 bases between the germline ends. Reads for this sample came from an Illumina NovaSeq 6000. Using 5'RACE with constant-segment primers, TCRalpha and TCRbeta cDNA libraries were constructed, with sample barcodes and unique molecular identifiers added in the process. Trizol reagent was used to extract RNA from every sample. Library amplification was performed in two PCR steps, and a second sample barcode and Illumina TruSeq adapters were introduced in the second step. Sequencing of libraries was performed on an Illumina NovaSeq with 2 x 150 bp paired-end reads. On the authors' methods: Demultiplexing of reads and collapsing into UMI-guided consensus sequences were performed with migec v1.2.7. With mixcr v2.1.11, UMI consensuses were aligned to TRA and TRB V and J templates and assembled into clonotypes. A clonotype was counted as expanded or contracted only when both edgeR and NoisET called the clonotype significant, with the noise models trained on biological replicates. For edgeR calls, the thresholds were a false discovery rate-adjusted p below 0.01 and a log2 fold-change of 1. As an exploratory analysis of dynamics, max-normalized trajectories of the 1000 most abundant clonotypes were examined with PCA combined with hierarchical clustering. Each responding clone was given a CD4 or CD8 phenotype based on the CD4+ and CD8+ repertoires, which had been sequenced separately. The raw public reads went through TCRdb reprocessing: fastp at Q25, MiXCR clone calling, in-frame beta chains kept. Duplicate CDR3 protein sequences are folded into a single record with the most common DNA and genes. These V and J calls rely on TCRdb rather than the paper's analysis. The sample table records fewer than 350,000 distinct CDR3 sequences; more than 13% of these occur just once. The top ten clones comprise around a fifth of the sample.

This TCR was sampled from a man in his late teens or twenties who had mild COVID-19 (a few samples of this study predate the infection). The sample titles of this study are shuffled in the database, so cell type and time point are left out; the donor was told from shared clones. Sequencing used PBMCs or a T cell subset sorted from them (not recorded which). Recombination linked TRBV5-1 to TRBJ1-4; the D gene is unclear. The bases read TGCGCCAGCAGCTTCTCGGCGGCAACTAATGAAAAACTGTTTTTT. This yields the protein CASSFSAATNEKLFF.